The T cell receptor beta chain under discussion was sequenced for a study of T cells after yellow fever vaccination. This clonotype was counted many times. Antigen: not known. Study-wide findings and caveats: The secondary response peaked faster, at day 5 versus 15, but was weaker. Abundant clonotypes from the bulk population could have been carried over as contaminants into FACS-sorted repertoires.

V was pared by 4 bases and J by 0 bases, with 14 bases between. The V gene's germline CDR1 is MDHEN and CDR2 SYDVKM. The CDR3 length is 16 residues. Universal primer sites and UMIs were introduced during 5'RACE template-switching synthesis of TCR cDNA. TCRdb reprocessed the 5' RACE reads via MiXCR and lists one record per CDR3 protein. Of 200,000 or so distinct CDR3 sequences in the sample, over 6.5% were seen once. The input for sequencing was CD4+ T cells sorted from PBMCs, taken on the day of the yellow fever booster vaccination. The chain uses TRBV28 and TRBJ2-3, with D possibly TRBD1 on 6 matching bases. This receptor was identified in a man younger than 40 who received the YFV17D yellow fever vaccine. DNA of the CDR3: TGTGCCAGCAGTTCGATTGGACAGAGTAGCACAGATACGCAGTATTTT. Its translation: CASSSIGQSSTDTQYF.